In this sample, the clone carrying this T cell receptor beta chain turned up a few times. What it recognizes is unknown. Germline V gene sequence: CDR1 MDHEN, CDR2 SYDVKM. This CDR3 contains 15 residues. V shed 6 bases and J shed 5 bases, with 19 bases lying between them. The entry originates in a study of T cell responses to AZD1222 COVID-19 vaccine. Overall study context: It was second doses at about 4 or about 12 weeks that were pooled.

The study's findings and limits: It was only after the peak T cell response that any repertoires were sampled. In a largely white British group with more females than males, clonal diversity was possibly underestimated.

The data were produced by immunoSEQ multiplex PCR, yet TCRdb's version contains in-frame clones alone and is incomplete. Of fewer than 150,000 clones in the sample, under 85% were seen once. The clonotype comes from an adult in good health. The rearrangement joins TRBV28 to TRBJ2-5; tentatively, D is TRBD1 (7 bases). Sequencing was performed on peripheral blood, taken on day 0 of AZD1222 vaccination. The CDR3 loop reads CASSLLQGSGETQYF. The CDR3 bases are TGTGCCAGCAGCCTACTACAGGGGAGCGGGGAGACCCAGTACTTC.